The 21 T cell receptor beta chains presented below share a single source sample, sequenced in a study of T-cell memory formation after mild COVID-19. TCRdb ran MiXCR on the 5' RACE reads and lists one entry per CDR3 protein. This sample has 49,000 or so distinct CDR3 sequences, with approximately 8% found just once. The sample comprised PBMCs or a T cell subset sorted from them (not recorded which). All receptors come from a man between 18 and 35 years old who had mild COVID-19 (a few samples of this study predate the infection). Cell type and time point are not known.

This clonotype was seen ten or more times. This chain joins TRBV7-2 and TRBJ2-5; the match to TRBD2 covers 7 bases. The CDR3 sequence is 16 residues long. J was trimmed by 4 bases and V by 1 base; bases with no gene match: 9. The germline gives CDR1 SGHTA, CDR2 FQGNSA. In DNA form, the CDR3 reads TGTGCCAGCAGCTTAGGAGTAGCTGGGGGGGGAGAGACCCAGTACTTC. Translated: CASSLGVAGGGETQYF.

This clonotype was observed a single time. The V and J genes are TRBV7-9 and TRBJ2-5; D remains ambiguous. Germline CDR1 and CDR2: SEHNR and FQNEAQ (reference sequence). Trimming removed 4 bases from V and 2 bases from J, with 5 bases in between. This CDR3 is 12 amino acids long. This CDR3 reads CASSSMQETQYF. The CDR3 DNA reads as TGTGCCAGCAGCTCGATGCAAGAGACCCAGTACTTC.

This clonotype was seen a few times. The CDR3 loop is CASSVGLAGSNTGELFF. The CDR3 DNA sequence: TGTGCCAGCAGCGTGGGACTAGCGGGGTCGAACACCGGGGAGCTGTTTTTT. The rearrangement uses TRBV5-4 and TRBJ2-2, with 13 bases lining up with TRBD2. The CDR3 totals 17 residues. Germline loops: CDR1 SGHNT, CDR2 YYREEE (reference sequence). V lost 4 bases, J lost 0 bases, and 3 bases stayed unmatched. The full variable domain, with the rest looked up from reference TRBV5-4 and TRBJ2-2, is ETGVTQSPTHLIKTRGQQVTLRCSSQSGHNTVSWYQQALGQGPQFIFQYYREEENGRGNFPPRFSGLQFPNYSSELNVNALELDDSALYLCASSVGLAGSNTGELFFGEGSRLTVL.

The table lists this clonotype with many counts. V gene TRBV5-1 combines with J gene TRBJ2-4; 14 bases agree with TRBD2. The germline CDR1 and CDR2 sequences are SGHRS and YFSETQ. V trimming: 4 bases; J trimming: 1 base; junction bases outside the gene matches: 10. The CDR3 consists of 19 residues. The CDR3 bases are TGCGCCAGCAGCACCCGGGGACTAGCGGGAGATCTGGCCAAAAACATTCAGTACTTC. Its translation: CASSTRGLAGDLAKNIQYF.

This clonotype was seen many times. The J gene is TRBJ2-7, the V gene TRBV25-1; 11 bases agree with TRBD2. Trimming cost V 8 bases and J 0 bases; bases outside gene matches: 9. Germline V gene lookup returns CDR1 MGHDK and CDR2 SYGVNS. CDR3 length: 16 amino acids. In DNA form, the CDR3 reads TGTGCCAGCTTCTATGGGACTAGCGGAAGCTCCTACGAGCAGTACTTC. This translates into CASFYGTSGSSYEQYF.

Regarding this clonotype: A junction boundary mismatches the germline segment, possibly from a read error. The V and J genes are TRBV7-2 and TRBJ2-2; D tentatively reads TRBD1 or TRBD2 (5 bases each). This CDR3 has 15 residues. The germline CDR1 and CDR2 sequences are SGHTA and FQGNSA. The CDR3 DNA is TGTGCCAGCAGCTTCGTCAGGGTTAACACCGGGAAGCTGTTTTTT. Its translation is CASSFVRVNTGKLFF.

V is TRBV28 and J is TRBJ2-5, with D perhaps matching TRBD1 or TRBD2 (5 bases each). The CDR3 length is 15 residues. V dropped 5 bases and J dropped 2 bases, with 15 bases sitting between them. CDR1 MDHEN and CDR2 SYDVKM come from the germline V gene. CDR3 sequence: CASSTGAHQQETQYF. DNA of the CDR3: TGTGCCAGCAGTACCGGGGCCCACCAACAAGAGACCCAGTACTTC.

This clonotype turned up a few times. This chain joins TRBV9 and TRBJ2-7; D may be TRBD2 (5 bases). Per the germline V gene, CDR1 is SGDLS and CDR2 is YYNGEE. Trimming shortened V by 4 bases and J by 4 bases, and 9 bases separated the two germline ends. CDR3 length: 12 residues. The CDR3 coding sequence is TGTGCCAGCAGCTTGAGGGCGTACGAGCAGTACGTC. Protein sequence: CASSLRAYEQYV.

V gene TRBV5-1 combines with J gene TRBJ2-3, with 7 bases identical to TRBD2. From germline, CDR1 is SGHRS and CDR2 YFSETQ. After removal of 1 base from V and 4 bases from J, the junction contained 18 bases not matched to a gene. This CDR3 region has 19 residues. CDR3 bases: TGCGCCAGCAGCTTGACAATTTTCGGGGGGACGCAACCGCCAGATACGCAGTATTTT. This encodes CASSLTIFGGTQPPDTQYF.

V gene TRBV5-1 combines with J gene TRBJ1-2; maybe TRBD1 (6 bases). Germline CDR1 is SGHRS and CDR2 is YFSETQ. This CDR3 comprises 16 residues. V dropped 0 bases and J dropped 8 bases, with 20 bases sitting between them. DNA of the CDR3: TGCGCCAGCAGCTTGGCCTTAGGGGGTTCCGTGGAAGGCTACACCTTC. Protein sequence: CASSLALGGSVEGYTF.

This clonotype is deemed medium-sized. The gene calls are TRBV6-5 and TRBJ2-5, with 8 bases identical to TRBD2. This CDR3 has 15 residues. The germline CDR1 and CDR2 sequences are MNHEY and SVGAGI. V was pared by 2 bases and J by 5 bases, with 7 bases of the junction left unmatched. The CDR3: CASSYLGSGVETQYF. DNA of the CDR3: TGTGCCAGCAGTTACCTCGGTAGCGGGGTGGAGACCCAGTACTTC.

In this sample, this clonotype turned up many times. The CDR3 nucleotides read TGCAGTGCTAGAGTCGCTAGCGGGGGGTACAATGAGCAGTTCTTC. As protein: CSARVASGGYNEQFF. This chain uses TRBV20-1 with TRBJ2-1; 11 bases match TRBD2. V was clipped by 1 base and J by 4 bases; unmatched bases: 3. Germline CDR1 reads DFQATT; CDR2 reads SNEGSKA (reference sequence). The CDR3 length is 15 residues.

The V and J genes are TRBV9 and TRBJ1-1, with no clear D. The CDR3 spans 13 residues. V was trimmed by 1 base and J by 1 base, leaving 5 bases between them. Looked up from germline, CDR1 is SGDLS and CDR2 is YYNGEE. The CDR3 DNA reads TGTGCCAGCAGCGTAATCAGGAACACTGAAGCTTTCTTT. This sequence encodes CASSVIRNTEAFF.

This clonotype was seen only a few times. The V gene is TRBV4-3, the J gene TRBJ2-5; 13 bases fit TRBD2. In germline, CDR1 is LGHNA, CDR2 YSLEER. This CDR3 comprises 14 residues. The V and J ends lost 0 bases and 12 bases, in that order; junction bases with no gene match: 4. The CDR3 DNA is TGCGCCAGCAGCCAAGAGACTAGCGGGGGGCCTAAGTACTTC. Encoded protein: CASSQETSGGPKYF.

This clonotype came up many times. The chain links TRBV9 to TRBJ2-7; the D is unclear. Trimming left V 0 bases short and J 3 bases short, with 13 bases between. Germline-derived CDR1 and CDR2 are SGDLS and YYNGEE. The CDR3 spans 15 residues. The CDR3 is CASSVVPGPDYEQYF. CDR3 bases: TGTGCCAGCAGCGTAGTGCCCGGGCCCGACTACGAGCAGTACTTC.

In its sample, this clonotype was seen a few times. The CDR3 nucleotides are TGCGCCAGCAGCCGGACAGGAGATTACTCTGGGGCCAACGTCCTGACTTTC. Protein sequence: CASSRTGDYSGANVLTF. The rearrangement joins TRBV4-3 to TRBJ2-6, with 7 bases matching TRBD1. The CDR3 consists of 17 residues. Germline V lookup: CDR1 LGHNA, CDR2 YSLEER. V lost 4 bases and J lost 0; bases outside the gene matches: 6.

Only a few counts were recorded for this clonotype. CDR3 protein: CASSTTDYGYTF. The CDR3 nucleotides read TGTGCCAGCAGCACGACTGACTATGGCTACACCTTC. This chain joins TRBV6-1 and TRBJ1-2; D not certain. The CDR3 sequence is 12 residues long. Germline-derived CDR1 and CDR2 are MNHNS and SASEGT. The ends were cut back, 6 bases at V and 3 bases at J, with 8 bases in the middle.

This clonotype has ten or more counts. V is TRBV20-1 and J is TRBJ1-1; D remains unclear. The CDR3 has 13 amino acids. The germline V gene encodes CDR1 DFQATT and CDR2 SNEGSKA (reference sequence). The V and J ends lost 1 base and 0 bases respectively, with 6 bases between them. CDR3 loop: CSARVSLNTEAFF. The DNA for the CDR3 is TGCAGTGCTAGAGTATCCTTGAACACTGAAGCTTTCTTT.

This clonotype showed up just a few times. J is TRBJ2-3 and V is TRBV7-9, with no clear D. Germline V gene data show CDR1 as SEHNR and CDR2 as FQNEAQ (reference sequence). This CDR3 has 13 amino acids. Between the trimmed V and J ends, which lost 2 bases and 0 bases, there was a span of 3 bases. CDR3 amino acids: CASSLISTDTQYF. CDR3 bases: TGTGCCAGCAGCTTAATCAGCACAGATACGCAGTATTTT. The complete variable domain, with remaining parts taken from reference TRBV7-9 and TRBJ2-3, reads DTGVSQNPRHKITKRGQNVTFRCDPISEHNRLYWYRQTLGQGPEFLTYFQNEAQLEKSRLLSDRFSAERPKGSFSTLEIQRTEQGDSAMYLCASSLISTDTQYFGPGTRLTVL.

This clonotype occurred many times. This chain joins TRBV12-3 or TRBV12-4 and TRBJ1-6, with D hard to call. The CDR3 loop spans 14 amino acids. V was pared by 3 bases and J by 10 bases, with 13 bases between. CDR3 sequence: CASSFGDTRSPLHF. The CDR3 nucleotides read TGTGCCAGCAGTTTCGGAGACACCAGGTCACCCCTCCACTTT.

This chain connects TRBV5-6 to TRBJ2-3; D call uncertain. Trimming removed 2 bases from V and 1 base from J, with 11 bases in between. Germline lookup yields CDR1 SGHDT and CDR2 YYEEEE. The CDR3 contains 15 residues. The CDR3 is CASSFLGIGTDTQYF. The CDR3 region has the DNA TGTGCCAGCAGCTTCCTTGGCATTGGCACAGATACGCAGTATTTT.